The 10 T cell receptor beta chains below all came from one sample that was sequenced in a study of OX40 agonist ivuxolimab in advanced cancers. The method was immunoSEQ multiplex PCR; TCRdb's version includes in-frame clones alone and lacks a portion of them. There are some 78,000 clones in the sample; 85% to 95% occur only once, and 2.5% to 3% lies in the top ten. Material: CD4+ or CD8+ T cells sorted from blood, obtained in a trial of the OX40 agonist ivuxolimab. The receptors originated from an adult with an advanced solid tumor such as melanoma, head and neck, liver or kidney cancer.

This clone was recorded once. The chain is built from TRBV5-1 and TRBJ2-7, with TRBD1 matching 7 bases. V lost 6 bases, J lost 2 bases, and 8 bases stayed unmatched. Germline loops: CDR1 SGHRS, CDR2 YFSETQ. The CDR3 has 14 amino acids. The CDR3 coding sequence is TGCGCCAGCACCCAAGAGCAGGGGGCCTACGAGCAGTACTTC. Translation gives CASTQEQGAYEQYF.

The chain joins TRBV11-3 to TRBJ2-2; D perhaps matches TRBD1 (7 bases). This CDR3 region has 16 residues. Germline CDR1 and CDR2: SGHNT and YENEEA. V was cut by 4 bases and J by 4 bases, with 16 bases left in between. The CDR3 region is CASSSLRQGGTGELFF. CDR3 nucleotide sequence: TGTGCCAGCAGCTCCCTGAGGCAGGGGGGCACCGGGGAGCTGTTTTTT.

The chain carries TRBV18 and TRBJ2-5; possible D gene TRBD2, 5 bases. V dropped 6 bases and J dropped 1 base, with 6 bases sitting between them. Germline values: CDR1 KGHSH, CDR2 LQKENI. The CDR3 covers 12 residues. The CDR3 nucleotides are TGTGCCAGCTCGGACTTCCAAGAGACCCAGTACTTC. Translated: CASSDFQETQYF.

The chain carries TRBV7-2 and TRBJ1-2; D is possibly TRBD1 (5 bases). The CDR3 sequence is 13 residues long. Deletions cut 5 bases from V and 7 bases from J, with 14 bases between. Germline assignment: CDR1 SGHTA and CDR2 FQGNSA. The CDR3 is CASSVRTLSGYTF. For the CDR3, the DNA is TGTGCCAGCAGCGTAAGGACATTGAGTGGCTACACCTTC. Together with reference TRBV7-2 and TRBJ1-2, the CDR3 gives the full variable domain: GAGVSQSPSNKVTEKGKDVELRCDPISGHTALYWYRQSLGQGLEFLIYFQGNSAPDKSGLPSDRFSAERTGGSVSTLTIQRTQQEDSAVYLCASSVRTLSGYTFGSGTRLTVV.

A word on this clone: Being one base from a much bigger clone, this may be a read error. Other DNA sequences of this sample code for an identical CDR3. The V and J genes are TRBV11-2 and TRBJ1-1, with D unclear. This CDR3 contains 13 residues. Deletions cut 0 bases from V and 1 base from J, with 3 bases between. The germline V gene has CDR1 SGHAT and CDR2 FQNNGV. The CDR3 nucleotides are TGTGCCAGCAGCTTAGACCCGAACACTGAAGCTTTCTTT. It yields the protein CASSLDPNTEAFF.

This chain joins TRBV7-2 and TRBJ1-2, with a weak D call TRBD1 (6 bases). The germline V gene encodes CDR1 SGHTA and CDR2 FQGNSA. This CDR3 is built from 13 residues. Deletions cut 5 bases from V and 6 bases from J, with 13 bases between. The CDR3 bases are TGTGCCAGCAGCGCCCAGGGGAGGAATGGCTACACCTTC. Amino acids: CASSAQGRNGYTF.

The chain links TRBV6-5 to TRBJ2-1, with D possibly matching TRBD1 (6 bases). The germline gives CDR1 MNHEY, CDR2 SVGAGI. V was clipped by 6 bases and J by 0 bases, with 12 bases between them. The CDR3 covers 15 residues. CDR3 sequence (DNA): TGTGCCAGCAGAAGGGGGTCAGACTCCTACAATGAGCAGTTCTTC. Its translation is CASRRGSDSYNEQFF.

V is TRBV7-2 and J is TRBJ2-5, with D unclear. The CDR3 is made up of 14 amino acids. V was pared by 5 bases and J by 4 bases, with 14 bases between. Germline CDR1 reads SGHTA; CDR2 reads FQGNSA. Here the CDR3 DNA reads TGTGCCAGCAGCCCACGACTGGCAGCAGAGACCCAGTACTTC. The encoded protein is CASSPRLAAETQYF.

The V and J genes are TRBV5-5 and TRBJ2-4; 10 bases fit TRBD1. Germline V gene sequence: CDR1 SGHKS, CDR2 YYEKEE (reference sequence). The CDR3 covers 15 residues. The V gene end was trimmed by 4 bases and the J gene end by 6 bases; junction bases not matched to a gene: 7. The CDR3 sequence: CASSAGTGAGNIQYF. The CDR3 bases are TGTGCCAGCAGCGCCGGGACAGGGGCTGGAAACATTCAGTACTTC.

V gene TRBV28 combines with J gene TRBJ2-5; 7 bases are a match to TRBD2. The CDR3 extends over 12 amino acids. V lost 6 bases and J lost 3; bases outside the gene matches: 1. Germline V gene sequence: CDR1 MDHEN, CDR2 SYDVKM. The CDR3 is CASRTSEETQYF. In DNA, the CDR3 is TGTGCCAGCAGAACTAGCGAAGAGACCCAGTACTTC.